The 17 T cell receptor beta chains below all came from one sample that was sequenced in a study of blood T cell repertoires in COVID-19. Data came from immunoSEQ multiplex PCR; TCRdb stores just in-frame clones and leaves some out. The sample includes about 340,000 clones, over 80% seen only once; the top ten take about 6%. The sample consisted of peripheral blood. The receptors stem from a woman aged 45-65 years with COVID-19, enrolled during active disease.

The rearrangement uses TRBV11-2 and TRBJ2-7; 7 nucleotides align to TRBD1. Germline loops: CDR1 SGHAT, CDR2 FQNNGV. CDR3 size: 17 residues. The J segment lost 4 bases and the V segment lost 1 base, leaving 13 bases of the junction unmatched. The CDR3 here is CASSLVPNRGNSYEQYF. In DNA form, the CDR3 reads TGTGCCAGCAGCTTAGTCCCAAACAGGGGAAATTCTTACGAGCAGTACTTC.

The gene calls are TRBV2 and TRBJ1-5; no clear D. The CDR3 has 14 amino acids. The V gene lost 6 bases and the J gene lost 1 base, with 10 bases spanning the gap. Germline V gene lookup returns CDR1 SNHLY and CDR2 FYNNEI. This CDR3 reads CASSRDRSNQPQHF. In nucleotides, the CDR3 is TGTGCCAGCAGCCGGGATAGAAGCAATCAGCCCCAGCATTTT.

V gene TRBV5-1 combines with J gene TRBJ2-1, with 8 nucleotides matching TRBD2. Germline loops: CDR1 SGHRS, CDR2 YFSETQ. The trim removed 4 bases at V and 3 bases at J, leaving 6 bases unmatched. The CDR3 length is 15 residues. In nucleotides, the CDR3 is TGCGCCAGCAGCACCCGGGAGGGGCTCTACAATGAGCAGTTCTTC. The encoded protein is CASSTREGLYNEQFF. The entire variable domain, with the rest obtained from reference TRBV5-1 and TRBJ2-1, is as follows: KAGVTQTPRYLIKTRGQQVTLSCSPISGHRSVSWYQQTPGQGLQFLFEYFSETQRNKGNFPGRFSGRQFSNSRSEMNVSTLELGDSALYLCASSTREGLYNEQFFGPGTRLTVL.

The chain has TRBV6-5 and TRBJ1-1, with 7 bases matching TRBD1. V lost 6 bases and J lost 7; bases outside the gene matches: 11. Germline values: CDR1 MNHEY, CDR2 SVGAGI. This CDR3 is built from 14 residues. CDR3 amino acids: CASSPLGQLDEAFF. The CDR3 DNA reads TGTGCCAGCAGCCCACTGGGACAGCTAGATGAAGCTTTCTTT.

A single count supports this clone. The chain has TRBV30 and TRBJ1-1; 8 nucleotides line up with TRBD1. CDR1 GTSNPN and CDR2 SVGIG come from the germline V gene (reference sequence). The CDR3 is made up of 12 amino acids. With 5 bases clipped from V and 3 bases from J, the junction kept 2 bases outside the gene matches. DNA of the CDR3: TGTGCCTGGGGGGACAGGTACACTGAAGCTTTCTTT. Translated, it gives CAWGDRYTEAFF.

The genes are TRBV9 and TRBJ2-3, with D possibly TRBD2 on 6 matching bases. V was trimmed by 6 bases and J by 4 bases, leaving 15 bases between them. Germline loops: CDR1 SGDLS, CDR2 YYNGEE. CDR3 length: 14 amino acids. The CDR3 is CASTRRAISDTQYF. The CDR3 coding sequence is TGTGCCAGCACCCGGAGGGCCATCTCAGATACGCAGTATTTT.

This sequence joins TRBV7-8 and TRBJ2-2; 8 bases fit TRBD2. This CDR3 comprises 17 residues. The V segment lost 0 bases and the J segment 1 base; nucleotides outside the gene matches: 4. Germline V CDR1 and CDR2: SGHVS, FQNEAQ. The CDR3 loop reads CASSLAVAGGNTGELFF. The CDR3 region has the DNA TGTGCCAGCAGCTTAGCAGTTGCGGGAGGGAACACCGGGGAGCTGTTTTTT. The full variable domain, rest sourced from reference TRBV7-8 and TRBJ2-2, is GAGVSQSPRYKVAKRGQDVALRCDPISGHVSLFWYQQALGQGPEFLTYFQNEAQLDKSGLPSDRFFAERPEGSVSTLKIQRTQQEDSAVYLCASSLAVAGGNTGELFFGEGSRLTVL.

In its sample, this clone was seen many times. The gene calls are TRBV5-4 and TRBJ1-1; possible D gene TRBD1, 5 bases. Trimming left V 0 bases short and J 1 base short, with 13 bases between. Germline V gene lookup returns CDR1 SGHNT and CDR2 YYREEE (reference sequence). The CDR3 is 16 amino acids. The CDR3 sequence: CASSLVDSLTNTEAFF. The CDR3 coding sequence is TGTGCCAGCAGCTTGGTTGACAGCCTCACGAACACTGAAGCTTTCTTT.

CDR3 region: CASSLVRGQGATEAFF. The CDR3 DNA is TGTGCCAGCAGCTTAGTTCGGGGACAGGGGGCAACTGAAGCTTTCTTT. The rearrangement links TRBV11-3 to TRBJ1-1, with 12 bases identical to TRBD1. J lost 5 bases, V lost 1 base, and 5 bases had no gene match. Germline V gene data show CDR1 as SGHNT and CDR2 as YENEEA. This CDR3 is 16 amino acids long. The full variable domain, rest sourced from reference TRBV11-3 and TRBJ1-1, is EAGVVQSPRYKIIEKKQPVAFWCNPISGHNTLYWYLQNLGQGPELLIRYENEEAVDDSQLPKDRFSAERLKGVDSTLKIQPAELGDSAVYLCASSLVRGQGATEAFFGQGTRLTVV.

The chain is built from TRBV7-9 and TRBJ1-4; a possible D gene is TRBD1 (6 bases). Per germline, CDR1 SEHNR and CDR2 FQNEAQ (reference sequence). This CDR3 has 18 amino acids. V dropped 2 bases and J dropped 2 bases, with 18 bases sitting between them. The CDR3 region is CASSLSVSWTATNEKLFF. The CDR3 coding sequence is TGTGCCAGCAGCTTATCGGTGTCTTGGACAGCCACTAATGAAAAACTGTTTTTT.

This clone was seen ten or more times. In nucleotides, the CDR3 is TGTGCCAGCAAGAGGACTAGCGGGAACCCCGGGGAGCAGTACTTC. Encoded protein: CASKRTSGNPGEQYF. V and J are TRBV2 and TRBJ2-7; 12 bases fit TRBD2. Looked up from germline, CDR1 is SNHLY and CDR2 is FYNNEI. Losses at the gene ends were 7 bases for V and 7 bases for J; bases not matched to a gene: 11. The CDR3 spans 15 residues.

The CDR3 spells CSVKGGAWTEAFF. The CDR3 region has the DNA TGCAGCGTTAAAGGCGGGGCGTGGACTGAAGCTTTCTTT. This chain joins TRBV29-1 and TRBJ1-1, with a possible D match to TRBD1 (5 bases). Trimming cost V 5 bases and J 5 bases, with 15 bases left between them. Germline V lookup: CDR1 SQVTM, CDR2 ANQGSEA. This CDR3 region has 13 residues.

This chain joins TRBV2 and TRBJ1-4, with D possibly matching TRBD1 (5 bases). The CDR3 sequence is 15 residues long. The ends were cut back, 7 bases at V and 0 bases at J, with 12 bases in the middle. Germline V gene lookup returns CDR1 SNHLY and CDR2 FYNNEI. CDR3 protein: CASTGTLATNEKLFF. The CDR3 nucleotides are TGTGCCAGCACCGGGACTTTAGCAACTAATGAAAAACTGTTTTTT.

The chain recombines TRBV19 with TRBJ1-6; the D gene is possibly TRBD1 (5 bases). The germline CDR1 and CDR2 sequences are LNHDA and SQIVND (reference sequence). V was cut by 5 bases and J by 4 bases, with 15 bases left in between. The CDR3 has 16 amino acids. CDR3 nucleotide sequence: TGTGCCAGTAGTCTGGACAAGGGCGCTTATAATTCACCCCTCCACTTT. Protein: CASSLDKGAYNSPLHF.

This clone was observed a single time. CDR3 bases: TGTGCCAGCTCGCCTGGACTAGCGCTACCCAATGAGCAGTTCTTC. This encodes CASSPGLALPNEQFF. This chain links TRBV18 with TRBJ2-1; 9 bases agree with TRBD2. V lost 6 bases to trimming and J lost 6 bases; unmatched junction nucleotides: 9. The germline V gene has CDR1 KGHSH and CDR2 LQKENI. The CDR3 is made up of 15 amino acids.

The chain is built from TRBV11-2 and TRBJ2-1; D is unresolved. CDR1 SGHAT and CDR2 FQNNGV come from the germline V gene. The CDR3 extends over 12 amino acids. Trimming shortened V by 4 bases and J by 3 bases, and 4 bases separated the two germline ends. The CDR3 loop reads CASSSYYNEQFF. The CDR3 nucleotides are TGTGCCAGCAGCTCGTACTACAATGAGCAGTTCTTC.

The CDR3 DNA reads as TGTGCCAGCAGTACAACTAGCGAGCAGTACTTC. Encoded protein: CASSTTSEQYF. The genes are TRBV6-5 and TRBJ2-7; tentatively, D is TRBD2 (5 bases). This CDR3 region has 11 residues. Between the trimmed V and J ends, which lost 5 bases and 6 bases, there was a span of 8 bases. CDR1 is MNHEY, CDR2 SVGAGI, per germline.